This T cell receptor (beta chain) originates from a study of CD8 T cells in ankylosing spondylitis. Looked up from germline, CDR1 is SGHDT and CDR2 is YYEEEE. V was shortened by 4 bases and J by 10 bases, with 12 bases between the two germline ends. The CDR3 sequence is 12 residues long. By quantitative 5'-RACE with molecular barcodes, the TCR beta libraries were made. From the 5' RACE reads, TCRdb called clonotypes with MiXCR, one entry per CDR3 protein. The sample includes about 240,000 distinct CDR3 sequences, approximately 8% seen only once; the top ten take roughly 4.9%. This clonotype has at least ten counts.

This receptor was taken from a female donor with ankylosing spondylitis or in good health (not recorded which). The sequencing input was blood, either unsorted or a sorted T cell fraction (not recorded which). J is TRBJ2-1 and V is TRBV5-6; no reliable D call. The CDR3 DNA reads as TGTGCCAGCAGCCGAGGAATTCCCGAGCAGTTCTTC. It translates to CASSRGIPEQFF.